The 25 T cell receptor beta chains below all came from one sample that was sequenced in a study of cytomegalovirus exposure and HLA in healthy donors. 60 Vbeta and 13 Jbeta primers were used in PCR. Here immunoSEQ multiplex PCR was the method, and the copy in TCRdb shows in-frame clones only, minus some. The sample includes around 200,000 clones, roughly four fifths of them seen just once. Sample: PBMCs. These receptors originate from a woman in her twenties or thirties in good health and CMV-seropositive.

The V call is TRBV5-6, the J call TRBJ2-7; 10 positions agree with TRBD1. The ends lost 3 bases at V and 3 bases at J; junction bases unmatched: 3. Germline CDR1 and CDR2: SGHDT and YYEEEE. The CDR3 has 14 amino acids. The CDR3 loop is CASSWDRGIYEQYF. In DNA form, the CDR3 reads TGTGCCAGCAGCTGGGACAGGGGAATCTACGAGCAGTACTTC.

The CDR3: CASSSSGGSSYNEQFF. CDR3 DNA: TGTGCCAGCAGCTCTAGCGGGGGCAGCTCCTACAATGAGCAGTTCTTC. J is TRBJ2-1 and V is TRBV7-9; 10 bases map to TRBD2. CDR3 length: 16 residues. Germline CDR1 SEHNR, CDR2 FQNEAQ (reference sequence). V lost 4 bases to trimming and J lost 0 bases; unmatched junction nucleotides: 3. Full variable domain (rest looked up from reference TRBV7-9 and TRBJ2-1): DTGVSQNPRHKITKRGQNVTFRCDPISEHNRLYWYRQTLGQGPEFLTYFQNEAQLEKSRLLSDRFSAERPKGSFSTLEIQRTEQGDSAMYLCASSSSGGSSYNEQFFGPGTRLTVL.

The chain combines TRBV27 with TRBJ2-7; 9 nucleotides agree with TRBD2. V lost 9 bases and J lost 3; bases outside the gene matches: 3. The CDR3 length is 12 residues. CDR1 is MNHEY, CDR2 SMNVEV, per germline (reference sequence). CDR3 DNA sequence: TGTGCCAGTAGCGGGAGAGGCTACGAGCAGTACTTC. Translating it yields CASSGRGYEQYF.

The genes are TRBV21-1 and TRBJ1-5. TRBV21-1 represents a pseudogene. The CDR3 extends over 16 amino acids. The CDR3 nucleotides read TGTGCCAGCAGGGAGGGTCAGGACGGGGGCAATCAGCCCCAGCATTTT. It translates to CASREGQDGGNQPQHF.

This chain uses TRBV6-4 with TRBJ2-2; possibly TRBD2 for D (5 bases). CDR3 length: 13 residues. V lost 5 bases and J lost 2, with 6 bases in between. Germline V lookup: CDR1 MRHNA, CDR2 SNTAGT. In nucleotides, the CDR3 is TGTGCCAGCAGTCGGGAAAACACCGGGGAGCTGTTTTTT. Amino acid sequence: CASSRENTGELFF.

V gene TRBV4-1 combines with J gene TRBJ1-5; D is possibly TRBD1 (6 bases). This CDR3 has 17 amino acids. V lost 3 bases to trimming and J lost 3 bases, with 18 bases between them. Germline V gene sequence: CDR1 MGHRA, CDR2 YSYEKL. For the CDR3, the DNA is TGCGCCAGCAGCCAGAGGCCCCCCCGGACAGACAATCAGCCCCAGCATTTT. As protein: CASSQRPPRTDNQPQHF.

The chain recombines TRBV27 with TRBJ2-7, with D perhaps matching TRBD2 (6 bases). V dropped 5 bases and J dropped 2 bases, with 16 bases sitting between them. CDR3 length: 15 residues. Germline V gene lookup returns CDR1 MNHEY and CDR2 SMNVEV (reference sequence). The CDR3 here is CASSPAASAAYEQYF. The CDR3 bases are TGTGCCAGCAGTCCGGCCGCTAGCGCCGCCTACGAGCAGTACTTC.

The chain recombines TRBV19 with TRBJ1-2, with D possibly TRBD1 on 6 matching bases. Germline lookup yields CDR1 LNHDA and CDR2 SQIVND (reference sequence). V gave up 5 bases and J gave up 2 bases, with 9 bases separating them. The CDR3 is 13 amino acids. CDR3 sequence: CASSDTGNYGYTF. The CDR3, as DNA: TGTGCCAGTAGTGATACAGGGAACTATGGCTACACCTTC.

This clone came up a few times. V gene TRBV2 combines with J gene TRBJ2-1; D not resolved. V lost 8 bases and J 4 bases, leaving 15 bases between the germline ends. Germline values: CDR1 SNHLY, CDR2 FYNNEI. The CDR3 length is 14 residues. The CDR3 is CASSPSTGYNEQFF. In nucleotides, the CDR3 is TGTGCCAGCTCCCCCTCGACTGGATACAATGAGCAGTTCTTC.

The chain carries TRBV28 and TRBJ2-1, with 10 positions matching TRBD2. In germline, CDR1 is MDHEN, CDR2 SYDVKM. The junction had 13 bases not matched to a gene; V was cut back by 4 bases and J by 7 bases. The CDR3 consists of 17 residues. CDR3 region: CASSSGLASGSMNEQFF. The CDR3 DNA is TGTGCCAGCAGTTCCGGCCTTGCTAGCGGGAGTATGAATGAGCAGTTCTTC.

The V call is TRBV4-1, the J call TRBJ2-7, with 8 bases aligning to TRBD1. This CDR3 spans 15 amino acids. V dropped 4 bases and J dropped 3; count of bases not matched to a gene: 8. Per germline, CDR1 MGHRA and CDR2 YSYEKL. The CDR3 protein is CASSRSRDRYYEQYF. Written as DNA, the CDR3 is TGCGCCAGCAGCCGCAGTCGGGACAGGTACTACGAGCAGTACTTC.

The genes are TRBV15 and TRBJ2-3, with D possibly being TRBD1 (6 bases). Trimming shortened V by 0 bases and J by 5 bases, and 9 bases separated the two germline ends. CDR3 size: 14 residues. From germline, CDR1 is LNHNV and CDR2 YYDKDF (reference sequence). The CDR3 is CATSREGTIDTQYF. The CDR3, as DNA: TGTGCCACCAGCAGAGAGGGGACAATAGATACGCAGTATTTT.

This clone has a single count. The rearrangement uses TRBV28 and TRBJ2-3, with 8 bases fitting TRBD2. Germline values: CDR1 MDHEN, CDR2 SYDVKM. With V trimmed by 7 bases and J by 5 bases, 8 bases remained unmatched. The CDR3 sequence is 14 residues long. The CDR3 DNA is TGTGCCAGCACTATCGGCGGGAGGATAGATACGCAGTATTTT. Translated, it gives CASTIGGRIDTQYF.

V usage is TRBV13 and J usage is TRBJ2-7; tentative D call: TRBD1 (5 bases). Germline loops: CDR1 PRHDT, CDR2 FYEKMQ (reference sequence). CDR3 size: 14 residues. V was shortened by 3 bases and J by 3 bases, with 12 bases between the two germline ends. CDR3: CASSFRERRYEQYF. DNA for the CDR3: TGTGCCAGCAGCTTCAGGGAAAGGCGCTACGAGCAGTACTTC. Full variable domain (missing parts from reference TRBV13 and TRBJ2-7): AAGVIQSPRHLIKEKRETATLKCYPIPRHDTVYWYQQGPGQDPQFLISFYEKMQSDKGSIPDRFSAQQFSDYHSELNMSSLELGDSALYFCASSFRERRYEQYFGPGTRLTVT.

This clone occurred a few times. V usage is TRBV2 and J usage is TRBJ2-7; weak D call: TRBD2 (6 bases). The V end was cut by 8 bases, the J end by 3 bases, with 17 bases between. CDR1 SNHLY and CDR2 FYNNEI come from the germline V gene. The CDR3 length is 14 residues. The CDR3 protein is CASGTPGLDYEQYF. CDR3 DNA: TGTGCCAGCGGTACCCCGGGACTGGACTACGAGCAGTACTTC.

The chain combines TRBV28 with TRBJ2-1, with TRBD1 matching over 9 bases. CDR1 MDHEN and CDR2 SYDVKM come from the germline V gene. This CDR3 is built from 16 residues. Trimming removed 2 bases from V and 6 bases from J; junction bases left unmatched: 8. CDR3 protein: CASSLGPGQGSNEQFF. CDR3 DNA sequence: TGTGCCAGCAGTTTAGGGCCGGGACAGGGCAGCAATGAGCAGTTCTTC.

At least ten counts were recorded for this clone. The CDR3 DNA follows: TGTGCCAGCAGTGCCCGAGGCGACTATTTAGACGAGCAGTACTTC. Amino acid sequence: CASSARGDYLDEQYF. The rearrangement links TRBV2 to TRBJ2-7; possibly TRBD2 for D (5 bases). Germline V gene data show CDR1 as SNHLY and CDR2 as FYNNEI. Trimming removed 4 bases from V and 5 bases from J, with 18 bases in between. This CDR3 has 15 amino acids.

V usage is TRBV4-1 and J usage is TRBJ2-6; TRBD2 is a possible D gene (5 bases). Germline V gives CDR1 MGHRA, CDR2 YSYEKL. The CDR3 is 17 amino acids. V lost 0 bases to trimming and J lost 0 bases, with 9 bases between them. In DNA, the CDR3 is TGCGCCAGCAGCCAAGACTCGGGAATCTCTGGGGCCAACGTCCTGACTTTC. As protein: CASSQDSGISGANVLTF.

The J gene is TRBJ2-2, the V gene TRBV6-4; D may be TRBD2 (5 bases). The CDR3 spans 13 residues. CDR1 is MRHNA and CDR2 is SNTAGT in the germline V gene. Between the trimmed V and J ends, which lost 9 bases and 0 bases, there was a span of 8 bases. In DNA, the CDR3 is TGTGCCAGTAGCGTAGCGAACACCGGGGAGCTGTTTTTT. Translation gives CASSVANTGELFF.

V is TRBV11-2 and J is TRBJ2-5; 7 positions agree with TRBD2. The J call may not be correct, given that the DNA end is closer to TRBJ2-7. Germline-derived CDR1 and CDR2 are SGHAT and FQNNGV. This CDR3 spans 16 amino acids. The CDR3 nucleotides are TGTGCCAGCAGCTATGGGCTAGCGGAAAGCTCCTACGAGCAGTACTTC. Protein: CASSYGLAESSYEQYF.

This clone was picked up one time. This rearrangement joins TRBV5-1 to TRBJ1-2, with a weak D call TRBD1 (5 bases). Trimming took 3 bases from V and 6 from J, leaving 21 bases between them. Germline assignment: CDR1 SGHRS and CDR2 YFSETQ. The CDR3 extends over 16 amino acids. The CDR3 protein is CASSSAPGTGGDGYTF. In DNA, the CDR3 is TGCGCCAGCAGCTCTGCTCCGGGAACCGGAGGGGATGGCTACACCTTC.

This clone was detected only a few times. The chain joins TRBV28 to TRBJ2-3; 7 bases align to TRBD2. In germline, CDR1 is MDHEN, CDR2 SYDVKM. Trimming at V came to 6 bases and at J to 3 bases, leaving 9 bases not matched to a gene. The CDR3 is made up of 15 amino acids. CDR3 nucleotide sequence: TGTGCCAGCAGCCGAGGGGAGGGGCAGACAGATACGCAGTATTTT. Translating gives CASSRGEGQTDTQYF. The complete variable domain, with remaining parts taken from reference TRBV28 and TRBJ2-3, reads DVKVTQSSRYLVKRTGEKVFLECVQDMDHENMFWYRQDPGLGLRLIYFSYDVKMKEKGDIPEGYSVSREKKERFSLILESASTNQTSMYLCASSRGEGQTDTQYFGPGTRLTVL.

This clone was seen only once. This chain uses TRBV6-1 with TRBJ1-5; D is ambiguous. Germline values: CDR1 MNHNS, CDR2 SASEGT. The CDR3 covers 13 residues. V lost 6 bases and J 9 bases, leaving 15 bases between the germline ends. In nucleotides, the CDR3 is TGTGCCAGCAGCCAAGGACTGGGCCCGCCCCAGCATTTT. It translates to CASSQGLGPPQHF.

V is TRBV27 and J is TRBJ2-1; TRBD2 agrees at 10 bases. Looked up from germline, CDR1 is MNHEY and CDR2 is SMNVEV (reference sequence). V gave up 0 bases and J gave up 2 bases; unmatched junction bases: 10. CDR3 length: 19 amino acids. DNA of the CDR3: TGTGCCAGCAGTTTATCGCTACTAGCGGGAAGTGGACCCTACAATGAGCAGTTCTTC. Protein product: CASSLSLLAGSGPYNEQFF.

The chain joins TRBV6-5 to TRBJ2-1; D gene ambiguous. This CDR3 has 14 amino acids. V was trimmed by 2 bases and J by 5 bases, leaving 10 bases between them. CDR1 is MNHEY, CDR2 SVGAGI, per germline. This chain's CDR3 is CASSYRRLDNEQFF. The CDR3 nucleotides read TGTGCCAGCAGTTACAGGCGGCTTGACAATGAGCAGTTCTTC.